This TCR beta chain is from a study of blood T cell repertoires in COVID-19. Study context: COVID-19 samples from acute and convalescent phases originated in the United States, Italy and Spain. PBMCs, B-cell-depleted T cells, or T cells provided the cDNA or gDNA that made up the material.

As handled by the study authors: Amplifying reference gene primers gave estimates of nucleated cell counts. Generated by immunoSEQ multiplex PCR, the TCRdb table keeps only in-frame clones and is missing some. That table is the source of V, J and clone size, and D and trimming were worked out from the DNA. The sample consists of more than 45,000 clones, 65% to 90% of them appearing once. Trimming cost V 4 bases and J 9 bases; bases outside gene matches: 5. This CDR3 region has 14 residues. Germline values: CDR1 PRHDT, CDR2 FYEKMQ (reference sequence). Sequencing was carried out using peripheral blood. The sequence came from a man in his 70s with acute or convalescent COVID-19. The chain has TRBV13 and TRBJ1-6; 8 bases map to TRBD1. The CDR3: CASSSDRGRSPLHF. The CDR3 DNA reads as TGTGCCAGCAGCTCCGACAGGGGCCGTTCACCCCTCCACTTT.